This TCR beta chain was obtained from a study of CD8 T cells in Susac syndrome. An input of roughly 0.45 to 1 ug of RNA was subjected to reverse transcription using random hexamers. A single record per CDR3 protein comes from TCRdb applying MiXCR to the immunoSEQ multiplex PCR reads. The table shows roughly 200,000 distinct CDR3 sequences, with over 90% occurring only once. The CDR3 runs to 14 residues. Germline loops: CDR1 LNHNV, CDR2 YYDKDF (reference sequence). Study-wide points: The Susac syndrome CD4+ T cell repertoires displayed no clonal expansion.

Concerning this clonotype itself: What it recognizes is unknown. One junction end does not reproduce the germline sequence, and a read error may be involved.

The V and J genes are TRBV15 and TRBJ2-1; no clear D gene. Material: CD4+ T cells from PBMCs. This clonotype was obtained from a human donor with Susac syndrome. The DNA of the CDR3 is TGTGCCACCAACAGAGATCAGTGGGACAATGAGCAGTTCTTC. Amino acid sequence: CATNRDQWDNEQFF.